Included here is one TCR beta chain sequence, with context. The data were taken from a study of T cell responses to AZD1222 COVID-19 vaccine. Clones were sequenced by immunoSEQ multiplex PCR, and TCRdb holds only the in-frame ones, with some missing. The sample consists of 150,000 or so clones, roughly 90% of them appearing once. The CDR3 is 13 amino acids. Germline CDR1 is MNHEY and CDR2 is SMNVEV (reference sequence). Trimming pared 4 bases from V and 4 bases from J, leaving 10 bases between. This TCR derives from an adult in good health. The V and J genes are TRBV27 and TRBJ1-1, with D unresolved. The sequencing used peripheral blood, collected on day 0 of AZD1222 vaccination. CDR3: CASSWKGGTEAFF. For the CDR3, the DNA is TGTGCCAGCAGTTGGAAGGGTGGCACTGAAGCTTTCTTT.